This T cell receptor (beta chain) emerged from a study of early T cells in non-severe SARS-CoV-2 infection. Turning to the study itself: The authors sequenced bulk RNA from unsorted whole blood, leaving chains unpaired. Study observations and caveats: Using VDJdb, the matching emphasized anti-spike CD8 responses while missing private and CD4 specificities.

The CDR3 runs 12 residues. Germline V gene lookup returns CDR1 MDHEN and CDR2 SYDVKM. V shed 5 bases and J shed 6 bases, with 10 bases lying between them. Details on this clonotype: What it binds is not known.

Individually, cDNA molecules had unique molecular identifiers attached to them. TCRdb reanalysed the 5' RACE reads using MiXCR and keeps one entry per CDR3 protein. The profile covers about 25,000 distinct CDR3 sequences, with 4% to 5.5% appearing a single time and roughly 6.7% taken by the ten largest. This chain links TRBV28 with TRBJ1-2; D not certain. The receptor comes from an adult who was a healthcare worker with PCR-confirmed SARS-CoV-2 infection or an uninfected control (not recorded which). Sequenced material: whole blood. The CDR3 loop reads CASSRSGHGYTF. The CDR3 DNA is TGTGCCAGCAGTCGTTCTGGGCATGGCTACACCTTC.